This record concerns one T cell receptor beta chain sequence. This CDR3 comprises 13 residues. Germline CDR1 is LNHDA and CDR2 is SQIVND (reference sequence). V was pared by 0 bases and J by 8 bases, with 1 base of the junction left unmatched. The sample comes from a study of blood T cell repertoires in COVID-19. Overall study context: There were acute and convalescent COVID-19 samples, and they came from the United States, Italy and Spain. Nucleic acid was either cDNA or gDNA, and it came from T cells, B-cell-depleted T cells, or PBMCs.

Per the authors' pipeline: Amplification with reference gene primers provided the estimates of nucleated cell counts. The repertoire was sequenced with immunoSEQ multiplex PCR; TCRdb's copy has only in-frame clones and lacks some. D and trimming were read from the DNA, whereas the V and J calls and clone size are those reported in that table. The table shows about 250,000 clones, with about 91% occurring only once. Input material: peripheral blood. The chain combines TRBV19 with TRBJ1-2, with 9 bases that match TRBD1. The origin of this receptor is a man older than 75 with acute or convalescent COVID-19. The chain's CDR3 is CASSIDGTGGYTF. As DNA, the CDR3 is TGTGCCAGTAGTATAGATGGGACAGGGGGCTACACCTTC.